These 8 T cell receptor beta chains were all obtained from the same sample, sequenced in a study of cytomegalovirus exposure and HLA in healthy donors. PCR was performed using 60 Vbeta and 13 Jbeta primers. Measured with immunoSEQ multiplex PCR; TCRdb has only the in-frame clones, and not every one. Counted here are roughly 130,000 clones, roughly 62% occurring once; the ten biggest clones make up roughly 1.5%. Sequencing input: PBMCs. The receptors here all came from a man aged 30 to 45 in good health and CMV-seropositive.

The genes are TRBV7-3 and TRBJ2-3; D unclear. This CDR3 is 13 amino acids long. Germline CDR1 is SGHTA and CDR2 is FQGTGA. V was shortened by 4 bases and J by 6 bases, with 11 bases between the two germline ends. CDR3 nucleotides: TGTGCCAGCAGCTGGAGCCTAGACGATACGCAGTATTTT. It specifies CASSWSLDDTQYF.

The rearrangement joins TRBV10-3 to TRBJ2-1; 10 bases match TRBD2. This CDR3 is 14 amino acids long. V lost 4 bases to trimming and J lost 10 bases; unmatched junction nucleotides: 7. The germline gives CDR1 ENHRY, CDR2 SYGVKD. The CDR3, as DNA: TGTGCCATCAGTGGGCTAGCGGGAGTCGGGGAGCAGTTCTTC. Encoded protein: CAISGLAGVGEQFF.

The chain combines TRBV5-6 with TRBJ2-3; 9 bases are shared with TRBD2. The germline V gene has CDR1 SGHDT and CDR2 YYEEEE. The CDR3 has 15 amino acids. V dropped 7 bases and J dropped 2; count of bases not matched to a gene: 8. CDR3 region: CASYLAGQYTDTQYF. In DNA form, the CDR3 reads TGTGCCAGCTACCTAGCGGGACAATACACAGATACGCAGTATTTT.

This clone has just one count. The chain is built from TRBV2 and TRBJ1-1; TRBD1 agrees at 11 bases. The CDR3 contains 19 residues. Germline CDR1 SNHLY, CDR2 FYNNEI. Losses at the gene ends were 8 bases for V and 4 bases for J; bases not matched to a gene: 21. The DNA for the CDR3 is TGTGCCAGCGGGGGGGAGGACCGGGACAGGGGGTTTCATTTCACTGAAGCTTTCTTT. Encoded protein: CASGGEDRDRGFHFTEAFF. The full variable domain, its missing parts supplied by reference TRBV2 and TRBJ1-1, is EPEVTQTPSHQVTQMGQEVILRCVPISNHLYFYWYRQILGQKVEFLVSFYNNEISEKSEIFDDQFSVERPDGSNFTLKIRSTKLEDSAMYFCASGGEDRDRGFHFTEAFFGQGTRLTVV.

The chain joins TRBV21-1 to TRBJ1-2; the tabulated D call, TRBD1, remains unverified against the DNA. TRBV21-1 is a recognized pseudogene. This CDR3 spans 11 amino acids. CDR3 in DNA: TGTGCCAGCAGCAAAGTCAATGGCTACACCTTC. Its translation: CASSKVNGYTF.

This chain connects TRBV13 to TRBJ2-7, with 9 bases lining up with TRBD2. Germline trimming cut 8 bases from V and 5 bases from J; bases unmatched to any gene: 16. Per the germline V gene, CDR1 is PRHDT and CDR2 is FYEKMQ (reference sequence). The CDR3 has 16 residues. The CDR3 DNA sequence: TGTGCCAGCCGTACCGGATACGGGACTAGCCTCGACGAGCAGTACTTC. Encoded protein: CASRTGYGTSLDEQYF.

This chain uses TRBV5-4 with TRBJ2-5, with a possible D match to TRBD2 (6 bases). The germline V gene encodes CDR1 SGHNT and CDR2 YYREEE (reference sequence). V was pared by 6 bases and J by 3 bases, with 12 bases between. This CDR3 comprises 13 residues. CDR3 in amino acids: CASTPAGKETQYF. The DNA for the CDR3 is TGTGCCAGCACCCCAGCGGGTAAAGAGACCCAGTACTTC.

The chain couples TRBV5-1 to TRBJ2-5; D is possibly TRBD1 (6 bases). The CDR3 sequence is 14 residues long. Trimming stripped 1 base from V and 3 bases from J, with 10 bases between. The germline V gene encodes CDR1 SGHRS and CDR2 YFSETQ. The CDR3 here is CASSLPGAEETQYF. Written as DNA, the CDR3 is TGCGCCAGCAGCTTGCCAGGGGCAGAAGAGACCCAGTACTTC.